The 19 T cell receptor beta chains given below trace back to one sample, sequenced in a study of T cell responses to AZD1222 COVID-19 vaccine. Clones were sequenced by immunoSEQ multiplex PCR, and TCRdb holds only the in-frame ones, with some missing. The sample consists of roughly 85,000 clones, roughly nine tenths of them appearing once. The starting material was peripheral blood, obtained 28 days after the second AZD1222 dose. These receptors all stem from an adult who received the AZD1222 COVID-19 vaccine.

This chain uses TRBV12-3 or TRBV12-4 with TRBJ2-7; D is ambiguous. Trimming took off 5 bases at V and 5 bases at J, with 7 bases between the two ends. This CDR3 has 11 residues. CDR3 sequence: CASSLLNEQYF. The CDR3 DNA reads TGTGCCAGCAGTCTCCTTAACGAGCAGTACTTC.

V is TRBV10-1 and J is TRBJ1-5, with a weak D call TRBD1 (5 bases). From germline, CDR1 is WNHNN and CDR2 SYGVQD (reference sequence). This CDR3 spans 13 amino acids. V lost 3 bases and J lost 4, with 7 bases in between. CDR3 in DNA: TGCGCCAGCAGTGACAGGGAAAATCAGCCCCAGCATTTT. Residues: CASSDRENQPQHF.

The V gene is TRBV2, the J gene TRBJ2-2; D is undetermined. Germline CDR1 reads SNHLY; CDR2 reads FYNNEI. Trimming shortened V by 1 base and J by 7 bases, and 7 bases separated the two germline ends. This CDR3 region has 13 residues. CDR3 sequence reads: CASSEGGVGELFF. The CDR3 region has the DNA TGTGCCAGCAGTGAAGGAGGAGTCGGGGAGCTGTTTTTT.

V usage is TRBV5-8 and J usage is TRBJ2-7, with 10 positions matching TRBD1. The CDR3 length is 14 residues. After removal of 6 bases from V and 3 bases from J, the junction contained 6 bases not matched to a gene. CDR1 is SGHTS, CDR2 YDEGEE, per germline. This CDR3 is CASTYGTGDYEQYF. The CDR3 DNA reads as TGTGCCAGCACCTACGGGACAGGGGACTACGAGCAGTACTTC.

This sequence joins TRBV11-2 and TRBJ2-7; D is unclear. The V gene's germline CDR1 is SGHAT and CDR2 FQNNGV. The V end was cut by 5 bases, the J end by 1 base, with 3 bases between. CDR3 length equals 11 residues. The CDR3 protein is CASSVSYEQYF. The CDR3 DNA reads as TGTGCCAGCAGCGTTTCCTACGAGCAGTACTTC.

The chain links TRBV6-2 or TRBV6-3 to TRBJ2-3; TRBD2 matches 8 bases. Germline V CDR1 and CDR2: MNHEY, SVGEGT. This CDR3 is 15 amino acids long. The junction had 1 base not matched to a gene; V was cut back by 2 bases and J by 0 bases. Here the CDR3 reads CASSYGTRSTDTQYF. The CDR3 coding sequence is TGTGCCAGCAGTTACGGGACTAGGAGCACAGATACGCAGTATTTT.

This chain connects TRBV3-1 (or the pseudogene TRBV3-2) to TRBJ2-6; 14 positions match TRBD2. With V trimmed by 6 bases and J by 4 bases, 8 bases remained unmatched. The CDR3 sequence is 18 residues long. In germline, CDR1 is LGHDT, CDR2 YNNKEL (reference sequence). For the CDR3, the DNA is TGTGCCAGCAGTTCCTACGGGACTAGCGGGAGCGGGGCCAACGTCCTGACTTTC. It specifies CASSSYGTSGSGANVLTF.

This sequence joins TRBV5-5 and TRBJ1-1; possibly TRBD1 for D (6 bases). CDR3 length: 13 residues. The germline CDR1 and CDR2 sequences are SGHKS and YYEKEE (reference sequence). The V gene lost 4 bases and the J gene lost 8 bases, with 15 bases spanning the gap. DNA of the CDR3: TGTGCCAGCAGCCGTTCCGGGCAGGGGGAAGCTTTCTTT. Residues: CASSRSGQGEAFF. The variable domain in full, completed from reference TRBV5-5 and TRBJ1-1, reads DAGVTQSPTHLIKTRGQQVTLRCSPISGHKSVSWYQQVLGQGPQFIFQYYEKEERGRGNFPDRFSARQFPNYSSELNVNALLLGDSALYLCASSRSGQGEAFFGQGTRLTVV.

The chain recombines TRBV27 with TRBJ2-7, with 10 bases lining up with TRBD1. This CDR3 has 14 residues. J was trimmed by 3 bases and V by 5 bases; bases with no gene match: 4. Germline loops: CDR1 MNHEY, CDR2 SMNVEV (reference sequence). The CDR3 DNA is TGTGCCAGCAGTCCCCGGGACAGGGGCTACGAGCAGTACTTC. As protein: CASSPRDRGYEQYF.

J is TRBJ2-1 and V is TRBV7-2; 14 nucleotides line up with TRBD2. Germline values: CDR1 SGHTA, CDR2 FQGNSA. V was clipped by 5 bases and J by 9 bases; unmatched bases: 12. The CDR3 contains 17 residues. The CDR3 DNA reads TGTGCCAGCAGCCAGAAAGCGGGACTAGCGGGAGACGTTGAGCAGTTCTTC. This translates into CASSQKAGLAGDVEQFF.

The chain has TRBV5-6 and TRBJ2-3; D is ambiguous. Germline V gene data show CDR1 as SGHDT and CDR2 as YYEEEE. Trimming removed 4 bases from V and 4 bases from J, with 7 bases in between. This CDR3 has 12 residues. The CDR3 DNA follows: TGTGCCAGCAGCAACGAGGCAGATACGCAGTATTTT. It encodes CASSNEADTQYF.

V is TRBV19 and J is TRBJ1-1; TRBD1 matches 8 bases. This CDR3 contains 16 residues. Trimming at V came to 1 base and at J to 3 bases, leaving 7 bases not matched to a gene. Germline-derived CDR1 and CDR2 are LNHDA and SQIVND (reference sequence). CDR3 loop: CASSIVGQGADTEAFF. Written as DNA, the CDR3 is TGTGCCAGTAGTATAGTGGGGCAGGGGGCGGACACTGAAGCTTTCTTT.

This rearrangement joins TRBV7-9 to TRBJ1-1; D is undetermined. Trimming stripped 10 bases from V and 1 base from J, with 10 bases between. The length of the CDR3 is 12 residues. Germline V CDR1 and CDR2: SEHNR, FQNEAQ (reference sequence). The CDR3 reads CAILEENTEAFF. The CDR3 coding sequence is TGTGCCATCCTAGAAGAGAACACTGAAGCTTTCTTT.

In this sample, this clone turned up once. The CDR3 reads CASSTDSNTEAFF. CDR3 coding DNA: TGTGCCAGCAGTACCGACAGCAACACTGAAGCTTTCTTT. The V gene is TRBV2, the J gene TRBJ1-1; maybe TRBD1 (5 bases). CDR3 length: 13 amino acids. CDR1 is SNHLY and CDR2 is FYNNEI in the germline V gene. Trimming took 5 bases from V and 2 from J, leaving 9 bases between them.

V usage is TRBV5-1 and J usage is TRBJ1-4; maybe TRBD1 (5 bases). Germline V gene data show CDR1 as SGHRS and CDR2 as YFSETQ. CDR3 length: 15 residues. V was clipped by 4 bases and J by 7 bases, with 17 bases between them. CDR3 in DNA: TGCGCCAGCAGCCCGACAGACGAAGCAGGTGAAAAACTGTTTTTT. Translation: CASSPTDEAGEKLFF.

This chain connects TRBV19 to TRBJ2-4, with TRBD1 matching 9 bases. V trimming: 5 bases; J trimming: 8 bases; junction bases outside the gene matches: 4. Germline-derived CDR1 and CDR2 are LNHDA and SQIVND (reference sequence). CDR3 size: 13 residues. The CDR3 region has the DNA TGTGCCAGTAGTGGGACAGGGTGGGACATTCAGTACTTC. This codes for CASSGTGWDIQYF. The full variable domain, rest sourced from reference TRBV19 and TRBJ2-4, is DGGITQSPKYLFRKEGQNVTLSCEQNLNHDAMYWYRQDPGQGLRLIYYSQIVNDFQKGDIAEGYSVSREKKESFPLTVTSAQKNPTAFYLCASSGTGWDIQYFGAGTRLSVL.

The table lists this clone with a count of one. The gene calls are TRBV9 and TRBJ2-3; TRBD2 matches at 7 bases. Germline CDR1 SGDLS, CDR2 YYNGEE. V lost 0 bases, J lost 5 bases, and 6 bases stayed unmatched. The CDR3 loop spans 15 amino acids. The CDR3: CASSVDGAGKDTQYF. DNA of the CDR3: TGTGCCAGCAGCGTAGATGGAGCGGGGAAAGATACGCAGTATTTT.

This chain connects TRBV19 to TRBJ1-1; D is perhaps TRBD1 (5 bases). Germline CDR1 LNHDA, CDR2 SQIVND (reference sequence). There are 16 residues in the CDR3. The V end was cut by 7 bases, the J end by 3 bases, with 21 bases between. CDR3: CASIPRWELGDTEAFF. In DNA form, the CDR3 reads TGTGCCAGTATTCCTCGGTGGGAGTTGGGGGACACTGAAGCTTTCTTT.

This clone was observed once. The chain is built from TRBV11-3 and TRBJ2-1, with D perhaps matching TRBD2 (5 bases). The CDR3 spans 13 residues. Trimming took 4 bases from V and 6 from J, leaving 10 bases between them. Per the germline V gene, CDR1 is SGHNT and CDR2 is YENEEA. The CDR3 nucleotides are TGTGCCAGCAGCTCGGGCGGAGGCAATGAGCAGTTCTTC. Its protein is CASSSGGGNEQFF.